The following is a T cell receptor beta chain sequence with its context. V lost 5 bases, J lost 7 bases, and 23 bases lay in between. CDR1 is SGHAT and CDR2 is FQNNGV in the germline V gene. The CDR3 spans 17 residues. The data were obtained in a study of blood T cell repertoires in COVID-19. Background on the study: COVID-19 samples collected from the United States, Italy and Spain covered acute and convalescent phases.

Sequencing used immunoSEQ multiplex PCR; TCRdb keeps in-frame clones, though not all of them. The sample holds about 46,000 clones, 70% to 90% seen once. The sequence derives from a woman older than 75 with COVID-19, enrolled during active disease. The sequencing input was peripheral blood. The gene calls are TRBV11-2 and TRBJ2-2; possible D gene TRBD2, 5 bases. The CDR3 protein is CASSPREVALGGGELFF. As DNA, the CDR3 is TGTGCCAGCAGCCCCCGAGAAGTGGCCCTCGGAGGCGGGGAGCTGTTTTTT.